Listed below are T cell receptor beta chains from one sample, sequenced in a study of graft-versus-host responses after intestinal transplantation. Repertoires were generated with immunoSEQ multiplex PCR, while TCRdb's copy carries only in-frame clones and drops some. The sample shows approximately 78,000 clones, over 75% of them seen only once. For these TCRs, the target antigens are not known. The sample was unstimulated CD8+ T cells sorted from spleen or lymph node cells, taken before transplant. All receptors come from a human donor who was the organ donor for an intestinal transplant. The conserved cysteine and the conserved F or W are not part of the CDR3 here. Clone size is stated in some rows and not others, as once, few, many or a class when expanded.

>-|TRBV7-9
ASSPKGMYEQY
>-|TRBV2
ASRLFGHAALNTEAF
>-|TRBV5-1
ASSLGEGGGTEAF
>-|TRBV25-1
ASSGPEWLANTGELF
>-|TRBV5-4
ASSPLAGDYEQY
>few|TRBV29-1
SVEIQGSGANVLT
>-|TRBV5-1
ASSRGAGNTIY
>once|TRBV6-5
ASPEVQF
>-|TRBV7-9
ASSRRGSNEKLF
>few|TRBV28
ASTLYRGEAF
>-|TRBV5-4
ASSLVKGRLSGAYEQY
>-|TRBV6-4
ASSDSGFGYT
>-|TRBV4-1
ASSQESAVWGYEQY
>-|TRBV5-4
ASRFAGVKTQY
>-|TRBV7-9
ASTSDRGGYEQY
>few|TRBV6-4
ASSETGGSTDTQY
>-|TRBV5-1
ASSSRTSDPSYNEQF
>-|TRBV7-6
ASSLVPGREQY
>-|TRBV30
AWSVVLGSDFGKLF
>-|TRBV7-6
ASSLGEVSGANVLT
>-|TRBV27
ASRLGFPGAEAF
>-|TRBV4-1
ASSTSGTGDTDTQY
>-|TRBV21-1
ASKLAGDESSYNEQF
>-|TRBV4-1
ASSQGTEAF
>-|TRBV19
ASTPIGGSYLTEAF
>-|TRBV5-6
ASSGYLAGEDNEQF
>-|TRBV7-3
ASGPGTDNGYT
>-|TRBV2
ASAETGPQVL
>-|TRBV6-5
ASSLAGGNEQF
>-|TRBV7-3
ASRSGGIGYTGELF
>-|TRBV11-1
ASSFGPYSYEQY
>-|TRBV6-6
ASSTSTKGYGEQY
>once|TRBV13
ASSPQGSYNEQF
>-|TRBV6-4
ASRDRDEQY
>-|TRBV2
ASKEGQY
>-|TRBV4-2
ASSPSWQGSEEQY
>-|TRBV28
ASSSPGSGASWRETQY
>few|TRBV7-9
ASSVLSGDDTQY
>-|TRBV7-4
ATGQNFPTNEKLF
>-|TRBV4-2
ASSQDQGVPYNSPLH
>-|TRBV5-1
ASTRGSGYT
>few|TRBV28
ASTRGQGVANEQF
>-|TRBV18
ASSPPDRDSLAYEAF
>-|TRBV6-1
ASSELGYNEQF
>-|TRBV5-1
ASSLGQADEQY